The 24 T cell receptor beta chains in this list originate from one sample, sequenced in a study of cytomegalovirus exposure and HLA in healthy donors. The PCR was carried out with 60 Vbeta primers and 13 Jbeta primers. TCRdb's copy holds only in-frame clones and misses some; the assay was immunoSEQ multiplex PCR. The sample lists approximately 140,000 clones, 80% to 90% occurring once. Sequencing was performed on PBMCs. The receptor set was obtained from a man between 45 and 60 years old in good health and CMV-seronegative.

This clone was counted a few times. The rearrangement links TRBV27 to TRBJ1-4, with D tentatively TRBD1 (5 bases). The CDR3 is made up of 14 amino acids. Looked up from germline, CDR1 is MNHEY and CDR2 is SMNVEV (reference sequence). V was pared by 3 bases and J by 8 bases, with 13 bases between. CDR3 nucleotides: TGTGCCAGCAGTTTGGGGGGAGGTTACGAAAAACTGTTTTTT. It codes for CASSLGGGYEKLFF.

The rearrangement uses TRBV5-1 and TRBJ1-5; a possible D gene is TRBD1 (5 bases). The CDR3 covers 14 residues. CDR1 SGHRS and CDR2 YFSETQ come from the germline V gene. V lost 4 bases and J 4 bases, leaving 12 bases between the germline ends. In nucleotides, the CDR3 is TGCGCCAGCAGCCCAAGCGGGGGGAATCAGCCCCAGCATTTT. It specifies CASSPSGGNQPQHF.

This rearrangement joins TRBV10-3 to TRBJ2-5, with 11 nucleotides matching TRBD1. CDR1 ENHRY and CDR2 SYGVKD come from the germline V gene. This CDR3 comprises 15 residues. The J segment lost 3 bases and the V segment lost 5 bases, leaving 5 bases of the junction unmatched. In nucleotides, the CDR3 is TGTGCCATCAGTAGGACAGGGGGCCGGGAAGAGACCCAGTACTTC. It is translated as CAISRTGGREETQYF.

This clone was counted between two and nine times. The chain uses TRBV5-1 and TRBJ1-2; D is possibly TRBD1 (6 bases). This CDR3 contains 13 residues. The V and J ends lost 5 bases and 6 bases respectively, with 14 bases between them. Germline V gene lookup returns CDR1 SGHRS and CDR2 YFSETQ. The CDR3 protein is CASSPQGPNGYTF. In DNA form, the CDR3 reads TGCGCCAGCAGTCCACAGGGCCCCAATGGCTACACCTTC.

This rearrangement joins TRBV5-6 to TRBJ1-3; D call uncertain. The CDR3 has 13 amino acids. The germline V and J ends were trimmed by 4 bases and 2 bases, with 7 bases remaining between them. In germline, CDR1 is SGHDT, CDR2 YYEEEE. Here the CDR3 DNA reads TGTGCCAGCAGCCTCAGTCCTGGAAACACCATATATTTT. Translating gives CASSLSPGNTIYF.

The chain is built from TRBV27 and TRBJ2-3, with 12 bases fitting TRBD2. V shed 5 bases and J 2 bases; nucleotides not matched to a gene: 2. This CDR3 spans 15 amino acids. Per the germline V gene, CDR1 is MNHEY and CDR2 is SMNVEV (reference sequence). CDR3 loop: CASSLAGGVTDTQYF. CDR3 sequence (DNA): TGTGCCAGCAGTCTAGCGGGGGGGGTCACAGATACGCAGTATTTT.

This clone has just one count. This CDR3 is CASSLGQDAGYEQYF. In nucleotides, the CDR3 is TGCGCCAGCAGCTTGGGACAGGATGCAGGCTACGAGCAGTACTTC. The chain is built from TRBV5-1 and TRBJ2-7, with D possibly matching TRBD1 (6 bases). Germline CDR1 is SGHRS and CDR2 is YFSETQ. Trimming stripped 0 bases from V and 3 bases from J, with 13 bases between. The CDR3 extends over 15 amino acids.

There are a few counts of this clone. The chain links TRBV19 to TRBJ1-5, with no clear D. V was trimmed by 10 bases and J by 3 bases, leaving 19 bases between them. Per germline, CDR1 LNHDA and CDR2 SQIVND (reference sequence). This CDR3 has 15 amino acids. CDR3 residues: CATVAQTGFNQPQHF. The CDR3 DNA reads TGTGCCACAGTAGCACAGACGGGGTTCAATCAGCCCCAGCATTTT.

V usage is TRBV5-1 and J usage is TRBJ1-6; 8 bases line up with TRBD1. The CDR3 runs 15 residues. Trimming at V came to 7 bases and at J to 7 bases, leaving 10 bases not matched to a gene. CDR1 SGHRS and CDR2 YFSETQ come from the germline V gene. The CDR3 DNA follows: TGCGCCAGCGGAAAAGGACAGGGCGCAAATTCACCCCTCCACTTT. It specifies CASGKGQGANSPLHF.

The chain links TRBV2 to TRBJ1-1; TRBD1 agrees at 9 bases. V shed 6 bases and J 4 bases; nucleotides not matched to a gene: 6. CDR1 is SNHLY, CDR2 FYNNEI, per germline. The CDR3 is made up of 14 amino acids. The CDR3 DNA is TGTGCCAGCAGCCCCGGGACAGGGCCCACTGAAGCTTTCTTT. It specifies CASSPGTGPTEAFF.

This clone was observed a handful of times. This rearrangement joins TRBV5-8 to TRBJ1-6, with 7 bases lining up with TRBD1. V gave up 3 bases and J gave up 8 bases; unmatched junction bases: 5. From germline, CDR1 is SGHTS and CDR2 YDEGEE. The CDR3 spans 14 residues. The CDR3 protein is CASSSGQSDSPLHF. The CDR3 bases are TGTGCCAGCAGCTCGGGACAGTCGGATTCACCCCTCCACTTT. The full variable domain, its missing parts supplied by reference TRBV5-8 and TRBJ1-6, is EAGVTQSPTHLIKTRGQQATLRCSPISGHTSVYWYQQALGLGLQFLLWYDEGEERNRGNFPPRFSGRQFPNYSSELNVNALELEDSALYLCASSSGQSDSPLHFGNGTRLTVT.

The V and J genes are TRBV2 and TRBJ2-1, with 15 bases lining up with TRBD2. Germline CDR1 reads SNHLY; CDR2 reads FYNNEI. With 4 bases clipped from V and 8 bases from J, the junction kept 6 bases outside the gene matches. CDR3 length: 16 residues. CDR3 nucleotide sequence: TGTGCCAGCAGTGCCGGACTAGCGGGGGGGCGCCATGAGCAGTTCTTC. As protein: CASSAGLAGGRHEQFF.

This rearrangement joins TRBV29-1 to TRBJ1-3; D is uncertain. With 8 bases removed from V and 3 bases from J, the gap between germline ends came to 14 bases. The CDR3 extends over 13 amino acids. Germline values: CDR1 SQVTM, CDR2 ANQGSEA. The CDR3 DNA reads as TGCAGCACGATGGAGGGCTATGGAAACACCATATATTTT. Amino acids: CSTMEGYGNTIYF.

There are a few counts of this clone. This chain uses TRBV5-1 with TRBJ1-3; tentatively, D is TRBD1 (5 bases). This CDR3 comprises 13 residues. V shed 4 bases and J shed 3 bases, with 8 bases lying between them. Germline CDR1 reads SGHRS; CDR2 reads YFSETQ. This CDR3 reads CASSADSGNTIYF. CDR3 bases: TGCGCCAGCAGCGCAGACAGTGGAAACACCATATATTTT.

The rearrangement uses TRBV27 and TRBJ2-2; perhaps TRBD2 as D (6 bases). Germline CDR1 reads MNHEY; CDR2 reads SMNVEV (reference sequence). CDR3 length: 13 amino acids. V lost 6 bases and J lost 7, with 12 bases in between. The CDR3 protein is CASRRDVYGELFF. In nucleotides, the CDR3 is TGTGCCAGCAGGCGGGACGTATACGGGGAGCTGTTTTTT.

The chain couples TRBV4-1 to TRBJ2-2; a weak D match, TRBD1 (6 bases). There are 14 residues in the CDR3. Germline assignment: CDR1 MGHRA and CDR2 YSYEKL. The ends were cut back, 1 base at V and 4 bases at J, with 7 bases in the middle. CDR3 amino acids: CASSQVRGTGELFF. CDR3 coding DNA: TGCGCCAGCAGCCAAGTCAGGGGCACCGGGGAGCTGTTTTTT.

V and J are TRBV29-1 and TRBJ1-2, with TRBD1 as a possible D gene (6 bases). Germline loops: CDR1 SQVTM, CDR2 ANQGSEA. V shed 5 bases and J shed 6 bases, with 13 bases lying between them. The CDR3 covers 12 residues. The CDR3 nucleotides are TGCAGCGTTATGCAGGGGAGCAATGGCTACACCTTC. The encoded protein is CSVMQGSNGYTF. Full variable domain (missing parts from reference TRBV29-1 and TRBJ1-2): SAVISQKPSRDICQRGTSLTIQCQVDSQVTMMFWYRQQPGQSLTLIATANQGSEATYESGFVIDKFPISRPNLTFSTLTVSNMSPEDSSIYLCSVMQGSNGYTFGSGTRLTVV.

V is TRBV2 and J is TRBJ2-6; 7 nucleotides line up with TRBD2. The germline gives CDR1 SNHLY, CDR2 FYNNEI. The CDR3 runs to 16 residues. V was pared by 5 bases and J by 2 bases, with 6 bases of the junction left unmatched. This CDR3 is CASSTNGGAGANVLTF. CDR3 sequence (DNA): TGTGCCAGCAGTACGAATGGGGGGGCTGGGGCCAACGTCCTGACTTTC.

The chain combines TRBV5-1 with TRBJ1-2; tentatively, D is TRBD1 (6 bases). Looked up from germline, CDR1 is SGHRS and CDR2 is YFSETQ. Trimming left V 4 bases short and J 7 bases short, with 17 bases between. The length of the CDR3 is 14 residues. CDR3 bases: TGCGCCAGCAGCCAGGGGTCGGATTCTCGTGGCTACACCTTC. The encoded protein is CASSQGSDSRGYTF.

The chain employs TRBV4-1 and TRBJ1-2, with D perhaps matching TRBD1 (6 bases). V gave up 0 bases and J gave up 2 bases, with 10 bases separating them. Looked up from germline, CDR1 is MGHRA and CDR2 is YSYEKL. The CDR3 consists of 15 residues. The CDR3 DNA follows: TGCGCCAGCAGCCAAGAGCCAGGGGCAAACTATGGCTACACCTTC. It encodes CASSQEPGANYGYTF.

The chain carries TRBV2 and TRBJ1-1; no clear D gene. V was clipped by 2 bases and J by 5 bases, with 6 bases between them. Germline loops: CDR1 SNHLY, CDR2 FYNNEI. This CDR3 spans 12 amino acids. The CDR3 protein is CASSERGTEAFF. CDR3 DNA sequence: TGTGCCAGCAGTGAACGGGGTACTGAAGCTTTCTTT.

This clone was seen a single time. This sequence joins TRBV7-9 and TRBJ2-5; 7 nucleotides match TRBD2. Germline trimming cut 0 bases from V and 5 bases from J; bases unmatched to any gene: 9. This CDR3 is 16 amino acids long. Germline CDR1 reads SEHNR; CDR2 reads FQNEAQ (reference sequence). The CDR3 sequence: CASSLAPVGGGETQYF. The CDR3 DNA reads as TGTGCCAGCAGCTTAGCGCCGGTGGGCGGGGGTGAGACCCAGTACTTC.

This chain uses TRBV11-2 with TRBJ2-2, with D perhaps TRBD2 (5 bases). V was pared by 1 base and J by 7 bases, with 7 bases between. The CDR3 consists of 13 residues. The germline V gene has CDR1 SGHAT and CDR2 FQNNGV. CDR3 DNA sequence: TGTGCCAGCAGCTTAGGAGGGATCGGGGAGCTGTTTTTT. Residues: CASSLGGIGELFF.

This sequence joins TRBV25-1 and TRBJ2-5, with 7 positions matching TRBD1. The CDR3 consists of 14 residues. The germline CDR1 and CDR2 sequences are MGHDK and SYGVNS. V gave up 5 bases and J gave up 2 bases; unmatched junction bases: 5. The CDR3: CASSPARGQETQYF. DNA of the CDR3: TGTGCCAGCAGTCCCGCCAGGGGGCAAGAGACCCAGTACTTC. Supplemented by reference TRBV25-1 and TRBJ2-5, the full variable domain reads EADIYQTPRYLVIGTGKKITLECSQTMGHDKMYWYQQDPGMELHLIHYSYGVNSTEKGDLSSESTVSRIRTEHFPLTLESARPSHTSQYLCASSPARGQETQYFGPGTRLLVL.